The present entry profiles one TCR beta chain with its context. Trimming removed 3 bases from V and 11 bases from J; junction bases left unmatched: 12. CDR3 length: 15 residues. Germline loops: CDR1 DFQATT, CDR2 SNEGSKA (reference sequence). This entry comes from a study of blood T cells in healthy people across ages. A J-beta primer mix and a sample-barcoded 5' primer were used in a second PCR of roughly 7 to 12 cycles. MiXCR was run by TCRdb on the 5' RACE reads, yielding one entry per CDR3 protein. Here the sample spans approximately 1.5 million distinct CDR3 sequences, 35% to 45% being singletons.

The V call is TRBV20-1, the J call TRBJ2-5, with 13 nucleotides matching TRBD2. The sample comprised blood. The source of this sequence is a woman younger than 30 in good health. The CDR3 coding sequence is TGCAGTGCTAGGCCACTAGCGGGGGGGCACAATGAGCAGTACTTC. Encoded protein: CSARPLAGGHNEQYF.